One T cell receptor beta chain is described in this entry. Antigen specificity is unknown. Trimming shortened V by 5 bases and J by 3 bases, and 17 bases separated the two germline ends. This CDR3 is 16 amino acids long. Germline V gene data show CDR1 as SGHAT and CDR2 as FQNNGV. This entry comes from a study of shared clonotypes between healthy human individuals. The study, taken as a whole, reports: A generally larger estimated richness was seen in naive subsets than in memory subsets.

TCRdb's table, derived via immunoSEQ multiplex PCR, lists solely in-frame clones and lacks some. The data contain 600,000 to 750,000 clones, 90% of them singletons. Sequencing was carried out using memory CD8+ T cells from PBMCs. Subset in this sample: CD45RO+ cells pooled with CCR7-negative TemRA cells. The chain carries TRBV11-2 and TRBJ1-3; D perhaps matches TRBD1 (5 bases). The receptor was isolated from a man younger than 35 in good health. Some clones in this sample may be carry-over from other donors' samples. CDR3 protein: CASSGILQGDGNTIYF. The CDR3 DNA is TGTGCCAGCAGCGGAATACTTCAGGGTGATGGAAACACCATATATTTT. Variable domain in full (rest from reference TRBV11-2 and TRBJ1-3): EAGVAQSPRYKIIEKRQSVAFWCNPISGHATLYWYQQILGQGPKLLIQFQNNGVVDDSQLPKDRFSAERLKGVDSTLKIQPAKLEDSAVYLCASSGILQGDGNTIYFGEGSWLTVV.